The source of this T cell receptor beta chain is a study of OX40 agonist ivuxolimab in advanced cancers. Study details: The patients' treatment was ivuxolimab, an agonistic anti-OX40 (CD134) antibody.

Study findings and constraints: There were also nonresponders showing low normalized T-cell clonal expansion.

V lost 3 bases, J lost 0 bases, and 20 bases stayed unmatched. This CDR3 has 21 residues. CDR1 MNHEY and CDR2 SMNVEV come from the germline V gene (reference sequence). A note on this clone: Antigen: not known.

Here immunoSEQ multiplex PCR was the method, and the copy in TCRdb shows in-frame clones only, minus some. The profile shows some 12,000 clones, around 86% of them singletons. The chain is built from TRBV27 and TRBJ2-7; TRBD1 matches at 10 bases. This clonotype was obtained from an adult with an advanced solid tumor such as melanoma, head and neck, liver or kidney cancer. This material consisted of CD4+ or CD8+ T cells sorted from blood, taken in a trial of the OX40 agonist ivuxolimab. CDR3 in DNA: TGTGCCAGCAGTTTTCCGGCGCCCGCCCCGGGACAGGGGACTTACTCCTACGAGCAGTACTTC. Encoded protein: CASSFPAPAPGQGTYSYEQYF.